A selection of T cell receptor beta chains follows, all from one sample in a study of blood T cells in healthy people across ages. Using its own MiXCR run on the 5' RACE reads, TCRdb lists one record per CDR3 protein. The top ten hold 10% of the sample, which has 750,000 to 1,000,000 distinct CDR3 sequences, 25% to 30% seen once. This same sample was also part of a study on T cells of mothers and their children.

The sequenced sample was blood. These receptors all stem from a woman aged 40 to 50 in good health. Both conserved end residues are part of each CDR3. A D gene is named only where the DNA matches it firmly. Some rows have no size entry. The others give once, few or many, or a class for an expanded clone.

d_gene	abundance	v_gene	j_gene	CDR3aa	CDR3nt
TRBD1	few	TRBV6-1	TRBJ1-5	CASSARQGRGSNLPQHF	TGTGCCAGCAGTGCCCGACAGGGTCGAGGGAGCAATCTGCCCCAGCATTTT
-	few	TRBV7-2	TRBJ1-1	CASRTHQGTRTEAFF	TGTGCCAGCAGAACCCACCAGGGCACAAGAACTGAAGCTTTCTTT
-	many	TRBV29-1	TRBJ1-2	CSVDSEYYGYTF	TGCAGCGTTGATTCAGAGTACTATGGCTACACCTTC
-	few	TRBV7-9	TRBJ1-2	CASSLPLQGQINYGYTF	TGTGCCAGCAGCTTACCGCTCCAAGGGCAGATTAACTATGGCTACACCTTC
-	few	TRBV6-1	TRBJ2-5	CASSEHWEETQYF	TGTGCCAGCAGTGAACACTGGGAAGAGACCCAGTACTTC
-	-	TRBV6-6	TRBJ2-1	CASLAVSSYNEQFF	TGTGCCAGCTTAGCGGTGAGCTCCTACAATGAGCAGTTCTTC
-	-	TRBV7-2	TRBJ2-5	CASSLAGKGETQYF	TGTGCCAGCAGCTTAGCGGGGAAGGGAGAGACCCAGTACTTC
-	many	TRBV9	TRBJ2-4	CASSSTGMDIQYF	TGTGCCAGCAGCTCCACAGGGATGGACATTCAGTACTTC
-	-	TRBV20-1	TRBJ1-2	CSAREEGSYGYTF	TGCAGTGCTAGAGAGGAGGGTTCTTATGGCTACACCTTC
TRBD2	few	TRBV18	TRBJ2-3	CASSPSSGGANTQYF	TGTGCCAGCTCACCGTCTAGCGGGGGGGCCAATACGCAGTATTTT
-	few	TRBV6-1	TRBJ1-5	CASTPESLSNQPQHF	TGTGCCAGCACGCCAGAATCTCTTAGCAATCAGCCCCAGCATTTT
-	many	TRBV4-1	TRBJ2-5	CASSKWGANQETQYF	TGCGCCAGCAGTAAATGGGGGGCAAATCAAGAGACCCAGTACTTC
-	few	TRBV5-1	TRBJ2-4	CASSPLGRERTAGKNIQYF	TGCGCCAGCAGCCCGCTAGGTCGGGAACGGACAGCTGGCAAAAACATTCAGTACTTC
-	few	TRBV6-5	TRBJ1-1	CASSYLFGGGTEAFF	TGTGCCAGTAGTTACTTGTTCGGGGGAGGCACTGAAGCTTTCTTT
-	many	TRBV28	TRBJ2-5	CASSLGGRETQYF	TGTGCCAGCAGCCTTGGAGGGAGGGAGACCCAGTACTTC
-	few	TRBV7-6	TRBJ2-3	CASSLVRQDTQYF	TGTGCCAGCAGCTTAGTCCGGCAGGATACGCAGTATTTT
-	-	TRBV9	TRBJ2-2	CASSPSPLDGELFF	TGTGCCAGCAGCCCGTCCCCTTTGGACGGGGAGCTGTTTTTT
-	few	TRBV20-1	TRBJ2-7	CSARVQTQPYEQYF	TGCAGTGCTAGGGTCCAAACCCAACCCTACGAGCAGTACTTC
TRBD2	many	TRBV9	TRBJ2-7	CASSVDLAGRYEQYF	TGTGCCAGCAGCGTAGATCTAGCGGGGAGGTACGAGCAGTACTTC
-	-	TRBV28	TRBJ1-1	CPSVLAMNTEAFF	TGTCCCAGCGTTCTGGCCATGAACACTGAAGCTTTCTTT
-	-	TRBV7-2	TRBJ2-7	CATRSDRNSYEQYF	TGTGCCACTCGGTCTGACAGGAACTCCTACGAGCAGTACTTC
-	few	TRBV20-1	TRBJ2-1	CSAPLRGSSYNEQFF	TGCAGTGCTCCCCTACGGGGGTCTTCCTACAATGAGCAGTTCTTC
-	once	TRBV7-6	TRBJ2-5	CASSPLDSQETQYF	TGTGCCAGCAGCCCCCTGGACAGCCAAGAGACCCAGTACTTC
-	few	TRBV14	TRBJ2-1	CASSQTPYNEQFF	TGTGCCAGCAGCCAGACACCCTACAATGAGCAGTTCTTC
-	many	TRBV30	TRBJ1-2	CAWSIGRGGGYGYTF	TGTGCCTGGAGTATTGGGAGGGGGGGCGGCTATGGCTACACCTTC
TRBD2	many	TRBV20-1	TRBJ2-7	CSASGTSGSNSYEQYF	TGCAGTGCGTCCGGGACTAGCGGGAGCAACTCCTACGAGCAGTACTTC
-	few	TRBV4-2	TRBJ1-4	CASSQGAQGNEKLFF	TGTGCCAGCAGCCAAGGGGCACAGGGTAACGAAAAACTGTTTTTT
TRBD2	-	TRBV11-2	TRBJ2-7	CVSSCLAGDTYEQYF	TGTGTCAGCAGCTGCCTAGCGGGGGACACCTACGAGCAGTACTTC
-	-	TRBV20-1	TRBJ2-6	CSAQKNPGHNPGANVLTF	TGCAGTGCTCAGAAAAACCCGGGACATAACCCCGGGGCCAACGTCCTGACTTTC
TRBD1	-	TRBV7-2	TRBJ2-5	CASRRGPQETQYF	TGTGCCAGCAGGAGGGGGCCCCAAGAGACCCAGTACTTC
TRBD1	few	TRBV29-1	TRBJ2-7	CSASGQDPSYEQYF	TGCAGCGCGTCGGGACAGGACCCCTCCTACGAGCAGTACTTC
TRBD2	once	TRBV5-1	TRBJ2-1	CASREGLAVNNEQFF	TGCGCCAGCAGGGAGGGACTAGCGGTAAACAATGAGCAGTTCTTC
-	-	TRBV5-1	TRBJ2-6	CASNLGAVDSGANVLTF	TGCGCCAGCAACTTGGGGGCGGTGGACTCTGGGGCCAACGTCCTGACTTTC
TRBD1	-	TRBV5-4	TRBJ2-7	CASSPGTAVGEQYF	TGTGCCAGCAGCCCCGGGACAGCCGTCGGCGAGCAGTACTTC
TRBD2	-	TRBV7-3	TRBJ2-3	CASSGGTSSADTQYF	TGTGCCAGCAGTGGGGGGACTAGCAGCGCAGATACGCAGTATTTT
TRBD1	many	TRBV9	TRBJ2-7	CASKGTEDYEQYF	TGTGCCAGCAAAGGGACAGAAGACTACGAGCAGTACTTC
-	-	TRBV10-3	TRBJ2-4	CTISESNIQYF	TGTACCATCAGTGAGTCAAACATTCAGTACTTC
-	many	TRBV20-1	TRBJ2-5	CSARGPFVYQETQYF	TGCAGTGCTAGGGGGCCCTTCGTGTACCAAGAGACCCAGTACTTC
TRBD1	-	TRBV7-2	TRBJ1-6	CASSWIPVDRSTYNSPLHF	TGTGCCAGCAGCTGGATCCCGGTGGACAGGTCAACCTATAATTCACCCCTCCACTTT
-	few	TRBV24-1	TRBJ2-1	CATSDSPAGHNEQFF	TGTGCCACCAGTGATTCCCCGGCAGGCCACAATGAGCAGTTCTTC
-	once	TRBV11-2	TRBJ1-1	CASSLTGRWNTEAFF	TGTGCCAGCAGCTTAACGGGGAGATGGAACACTGAAGCTTTCTTT
-	-	TRBV2	TRBJ2-5	CASSEQQSQETQYF	TGTGCCAGCAGTGAACAACAGTCCCAAGAGACCCAGTACTTC
-	-	TRBV6-6	TRBJ2-1	CASSYSTERSYNEQFF	TGTGCCAGCAGTTACTCTACGGAACGATCCTACAATGAGCAGTTCTTC
TRBD1	-	TRBV28	TRBJ1-3	CASSPPDRGFSGNTIYF	TGTGCCAGCAGCCCACCCGACAGGGGCTTCTCTGGAAACACCATATATTTT
-	few	TRBV11-2	TRBJ2-5	CASSLDLSVQTQYF	TGTGCCAGCAGCTTAGATCTGAGCGTGCAGACCCAGTACTTC
TRBD2	once	TRBV19	TRBJ2-1	CASSILPAGGLGNEQFF	TGTGCCAGTAGTATCTTGCCCGCGGGGGGGCTGGGGAATGAGCAGTTCTTC
TRBD2	-	TRBV13	TRBJ2-5	CASSPALAGVRETQYF	TGTGCCAGCAGCCCAGCACTAGCGGGGGTGCGAGAGACCCAGTACTTC
-	-	TRBV5-1	TRBJ1-1	CASSTGAEAFF	TGCGCCAGCAGCACGGGAGCTGAAGCTTTCTTT
-	-	TRBV19	TRBJ2-4	CVSSMYRAYGQYF	TGTGTCAGTAGTATGTACAGGGCCTACGGGCAGTACTTC